The 24 T cell receptor beta chains below come from one sample, sequenced in a study of blood T cell repertoires in COVID-19. Only in-frame clones appear in the TCRdb table, and some are missing; sequencing was by immunoSEQ multiplex PCR. Found here are 55,000 to 65,000 clones, 60% to 80% of them singletons; the top ten hold roughly 3.2%. Sequenced material: peripheral blood. These receptors were collected from a man aged 55-75 years with acute or convalescent COVID-19.

This clone was detected only a few times. The chain recombines TRBV5-4 with TRBJ1-2; 7 nucleotides agree with TRBD1. V trimming: 4 bases; J trimming: 3 bases; junction bases outside the gene matches: 6. CDR3 length equals 14 residues. The germline V gene encodes CDR1 SGHNT and CDR2 YYREEE (reference sequence). The DNA for the CDR3 is TGTGCCAGCAGCCCGTCAACAGGGGACTATGGCTACACCTTC. Its translation: CASSPSTGDYGYTF.

V usage is TRBV10-2 and J usage is TRBJ2-7; D may be TRBD1 (6 bases). CDR1 is WSHSY, CDR2 SAAADI, per germline. V was shortened by 0 bases and J by 6 bases, with 12 bases between the two germline ends. This CDR3 region has 14 residues. DNA for the CDR3: TGCGCCAGCAGTGAGTCGAACAGGGTGGGCGAGCAGTACTTC. This encodes CASSESNRVGEQYF.

The rearrangement uses TRBV5-1 and TRBJ2-7, with 7 bases aligning to TRBD1. Germline trimming cut 5 bases from V and 5 bases from J; bases unmatched to any gene: 16. CDR1 and CDR2 (germline): SGHRS, YFSETQ. CDR3 size: 16 residues. The CDR3 sequence is CASSEAGGTFGNEQYF. The CDR3 DNA sequence: TGCGCCAGCAGTGAAGCAGGGGGAACATTCGGGAACGAGCAGTACTTC.

The chain carries TRBV24-1 and TRBJ2-7, with TRBD1 matching over 12 bases. Trimming removed 0 bases from V and 3 bases from J; junction bases left unmatched: 8. Germline V gene sequence: CDR1 KGHDR, CDR2 SFDVKD. This CDR3 has 18 amino acids. The CDR3 bases are TGTGCCACCAGTGATTTGAAACCCGGGACAGGGGGCCACTACGAGCAGTACTTC. Translation gives CATSDLKPGTGGHYEQYF.

The chain couples TRBV7-2 to TRBJ1-6; D is unresolved. Germline CDR1 is SGHTA and CDR2 is FQGNSA. Deletions cut 2 bases from V and 11 bases from J, with 13 bases between. The CDR3 spans 14 residues. Here the CDR3 reads CASSLSGPDPPLHF. The CDR3, as DNA: TGTGCCAGCAGCTTAAGCGGGCCAGATCCACCCCTCCACTTT.

The table lists this clone with a count of one. This sequence joins TRBV4-2 and TRBJ2-7; the match to TRBD1 covers 10 bases. The V and J ends lost 0 bases and 4 bases, in that order; junction bases with no gene match: 12. CDR1 LGHNA and CDR2 YNFKEQ come from the germline V gene. The CDR3 is 18 residues long. The CDR3 region has the DNA TGTGCCAGCAGCCAAGACGTAGGGGGGCGACAGGGGGCTTACGAGCAGTACTTC. Protein product: CASSQDVGGRQGAYEQYF.

The chain joins TRBV28 to TRBJ1-1, with TRBD1 as a possible D gene (6 bases). The CDR3 sequence is 17 residues long. From germline, CDR1 is MDHEN and CDR2 SYDVKM. The V gene lost 8 bases and the J gene lost 4 bases, with 26 bases spanning the gap. CDR3 in DNA: TGTGCCAGCGTAGGTGTTTTAGGGGGGGGCGCGGTCACTGAAGCTTTCTTT. This sequence encodes CASVGVLGGGAVTEAFF.

The chain carries TRBV29-1 and TRBJ1-4; D unclear. The CDR3 covers 12 residues. CDR1 is SQVTM and CDR2 is ANQGSEA in the germline V gene. V lost 6 bases, J lost 4 bases, and 9 bases lay in between. In nucleotides, the CDR3 is TGCAGCGTAAGGAGAGATAATGAAAAACTGTTTTTT. Translated: CSVRRDNEKLFF.

The chain combines TRBV11-1 with TRBJ2-7, with D unclear. The CDR3 has 15 residues. V was shortened by 0 bases and J by 0 bases, with 9 bases between the two germline ends. The germline gives CDR1 SGHAT, CDR2 FQDESV (reference sequence). CDR3 amino acids: CASSLASKSSYEQYF. CDR3 nucleotide sequence: TGTGCCAGCAGCTTAGCGTCGAAGAGCTCCTACGAGCAGTACTTC.

This chain uses TRBV19 with TRBJ1-1, with D unclear. Germline V gene data show CDR1 as LNHDA and CDR2 as SQIVND (reference sequence). The CDR3 runs to 15 residues. V lost 3 bases to trimming and J lost 5 bases, with 16 bases between them. The CDR3 coding sequence is TGTGCCAGTAGTATTGTGCCGGAGGGTAGGACTGAAGCTTTCTTT. Translated, it gives CASSIVPEGRTEAFF.

The sample holds one count of this clone. V and J are TRBV5-3 and TRBJ2-7; 7 bases are a match to TRBD1. TRBV5-3 is recorded as an ORF, its role being uncertain. The J segment lost 3 bases and the V segment lost 2 bases, leaving 8 bases of the junction unmatched. The CDR3 consists of 15 residues. The CDR3 nucleotides read TGTGCCAGAAGCTTTGGTTCGACAGGGTACTACGAGCAGTACTTC. It specifies CARSFGSTGYYEQYF.

The V call is TRBV5-1, the J call TRBJ1-4; D might be TRBD1 (5 bases). Germline V gene lookup returns CDR1 SGHRS and CDR2 YFSETQ. This CDR3 spans 14 amino acids. V was shortened by 1 base and J by 8 bases, with 12 bases between the two germline ends. The CDR3 DNA reads TGCGCCAGCAGCTTGCAGGGAAGCGGGGAAAAACTGTTTTTT. Its translation is CASSLQGSGEKLFF.

The V and J genes are TRBV7-2 and TRBJ2-5; 7 bases fit TRBD2. This CDR3 has 13 amino acids. V dropped 5 bases and J dropped 3; count of bases not matched to a gene: 3. Germline V gives CDR1 SGHTA, CDR2 FQGNSA. The CDR3 region has the DNA TGTGCCAGCAGCCGGGGAGGGGAAGAGACCCAGTACTTC. It translates to CASSRGGEETQYF.

The chain recombines TRBV11-3 with TRBJ1-1, with 7 bases that match TRBD1. V lost 5 bases to trimming and J lost 0 bases; unmatched junction nucleotides: 0. The length of the CDR3 is 13 residues. The germline CDR1 and CDR2 sequences are SGHNT and YENEEA. CDR3 sequence (DNA): TGTGCCAGCAGCGGACAGGTGAACACTGAAGCTTTCTTT. This translates into CASSGQVNTEAFF.

This chain links TRBV7-2 with TRBJ2-3; 7 nucleotides match TRBD2. J lost 3 bases, V lost 8 bases, and 2 bases had no gene match. CDR1 and CDR2 from the germline V gene are SGHTA and FQGNSA. The CDR3 has 12 amino acids. The CDR3 protein is CASGGGTDTQYF. The CDR3 DNA follows: TGTGCCAGCGGCGGGGGAACAGATACGCAGTATTTT.

CDR3 amino acids: CASSPRQGESGELFF. The CDR3 nucleotides are TGTGCCAGCTCCCCTCGACAGGGAGAGAGCGGGGAGCTGTTTTTT. The chain recombines TRBV18 with TRBJ2-2, with 7 nucleotides matching TRBD1. V dropped 6 bases and J dropped 7; count of bases not matched to a gene: 11. CDR1 is KGHSH, CDR2 LQKENI, per germline. The CDR3 loop spans 15 amino acids. Supplemented by reference TRBV18 and TRBJ2-2, the full variable domain reads NAGVMQNPRHLVRRRGQEARLRCSPMKGHSHVYWYRQLPEEGLKFMVYLQKENIIDESGMPKERFSAEFPKEGPSILRIQQVVRGDSAAYFCASSPRQGESGELFFGEGSRLTVL.

V usage is TRBV12-3 or TRBV12-4 and J usage is TRBJ2-4; D may be TRBD2 (5 bases). The CDR3 consists of 13 residues. V gave up 7 bases and J gave up 7 bases, with 14 bases separating them. CDR3 DNA sequence: TGTGCCAGCAAAACAGAGACGGGGAACATTCAGTACTTC. Its translation: CASKTETGNIQYF.

This clone appeared a single time. The J gene is TRBJ2-5, the V gene TRBV5-1; 10 bases match TRBD1. The CDR3 extends over 15 amino acids. V shed 0 bases and J 4 bases; nucleotides not matched to a gene: 3. Germline V gene lookup returns CDR1 SGHRS and CDR2 YFSETQ. The CDR3 coding sequence is TGCGCCAGCAGCTTGGGAGGACAGGGGGTAGAGACCCAGTACTTC. It yields the protein CASSLGGQGVETQYF.

This clone has more than one count but fewer than ten. The V and J genes are TRBV4-1 and TRBJ1-1; TRBD1 might be the D (5 bases). V was trimmed by 3 bases and J by 3 bases, leaving 14 bases between them. The CDR3 totals 15 residues. Per germline, CDR1 MGHRA and CDR2 YSYEKL. The CDR3 sequence: CASSHFQGPYTEAFF. The CDR3 DNA follows: TGCGCCAGCAGCCATTTTCAGGGTCCGTACACTGAAGCTTTCTTT.

The rearrangement links TRBV19 to TRBJ1-5; tentative D call: TRBD1 (5 bases). The CDR3 consists of 15 residues. Per germline, CDR1 LNHDA and CDR2 SQIVND (reference sequence). Trimming took 7 bases from V and 4 from J, leaving 17 bases between them. The CDR3 protein is CASIPAGGGNQPQHF. The CDR3 DNA is TGTGCCAGTATCCCAGCCGGGGGAGGGAATCAGCCCCAGCATTTT. Filled out from reference TRBV19 and TRBJ1-5, the complete variable domain reads DGGITQSPKYLFRKEGQNVTLSCEQNLNHDAMYWYRQDPGQGLRLIYYSQIVNDFQKGDIAEGYSVSREKKESFPLTVTSAQKNPTAFYLCASIPAGGGNQPQHFGDGTRLSIL.

A few counts support this clone. V is TRBV7-3 and J is TRBJ1-6; possible D gene TRBD1, 5 bases. Looked up from germline, CDR1 is SGHTA and CDR2 is FQGTGA. V was pared by 3 bases and J by 15 bases, with 24 bases between. CDR3 length: 16 residues. In DNA form, the CDR3 reads TGTGCCAGCAGCTTGGCCGGCGCAGCGCCTTGGGGGGACCTCCACTTT. Encoded protein: CASSLAGAAPWGDLHF.

The genes are TRBV20-1 and TRBJ1-5; D gene uncertain. V was shortened by 3 bases and J by 3 bases, with 9 bases between the two germline ends. Germline assignment: CDR1 DFQATT and CDR2 SNEGSKA (reference sequence). There are 13 residues in the CDR3. CDR3 coding DNA: TGCAGTGCTAGTTCGGGGAACAATCAGCCCCAGCATTTT. This gives the protein CSASSGNNQPQHF.

The chain has TRBV2 and TRBJ1-1; 9 nucleotides match TRBD1. The V gene's germline CDR1 is SNHLY and CDR2 FYNNEI. V was clipped by 6 bases and J by 4 bases; unmatched bases: 6. The CDR3 spans 14 residues. The CDR3 nucleotides are TGTGCCAGCAGCCCACAGGGGGCGCCCACTGAAGCTTTCTTT. Amino acids: CASSPQGAPTEAFF.

The chain has TRBV10-3 and TRBJ2-6; D might be TRBD1 (6 bases). Per germline, CDR1 ENHRY and CDR2 SYGVKD. Trimming pared 6 bases from V and 0 bases from J, leaving 24 bases between. The CDR3 runs 20 residues. In DNA form, the CDR3 reads TGTGCCATCAGCGCCGGCCCAGGGGTCGTTTCCAGCTCTGGGGCCAACGTCCTGACTTTC. Protein: CAISAGPGVVSSSGANVLTF.